Shown below are 28 T cell receptor beta chains from a single sample sequenced in a study of blood T cell repertoires in COVID-19. TCRdb's table, derived via immunoSEQ multiplex PCR, lists solely in-frame clones and lacks some. The table lists around 180,000 clones, approximately 85% of them singletons, with under 3.5% in the top ten. The sample consisted of peripheral blood. These receptors were taken from a man aged 60 to 69 with acute or convalescent COVID-19.

The V and J genes are TRBV12-3 or TRBV12-4 and TRBJ1-5; the D gene is possibly TRBD1 (5 bases). V was cut by 3 bases and J by 7 bases, with 10 bases left in between. The CDR3 extends over 13 amino acids. CDR3 sequence reads: CASSFGRVQPQHF. The CDR3 bases are TGTGCCAGCAGTTTTGGCAGGGTACAGCCCCAGCATTTT.

This clone was detected only once. The rearrangement links TRBV6-6 to TRBJ2-5, with 8 bases aligning to TRBD2. Germline assignment: CDR1 MNHNY and CDR2 SVGAGI (reference sequence). J gave up 5 bases and V 6 bases, and 5 bases lay outside the gene matches. The CDR3 is made up of 13 amino acids. CDR3: CASREREWETQYF. CDR3 nucleotide sequence: TGTGCCAGCAGGGAGCGGGAGTGGGAGACCCAGTACTTC.

The rearrangement uses TRBV9 and TRBJ1-4; 11 bases match TRBD1. This CDR3 is built from 15 residues. Germline-derived CDR1 and CDR2 are SGDLS and YYNGEE. Trimming took 2 bases from V and 7 from J; bases not matched to a gene: 4. The CDR3 coding sequence is TGTGCCAGCAGCGTGTCGGACAGGGGGCTTGAAAAACTGTTTTTT. It is translated as CASSVSDRGLEKLFF.

The chain joins TRBV5-8 to TRBJ2-2; D might be TRBD1 (5 bases). CDR3 length: 13 amino acids. Deletions cut 8 bases from V and 2 bases from J, with 10 bases between. The germline CDR1 and CDR2 sequences are SGHTS and YDEGEE. The CDR3 DNA follows: TGTGCCAGGGAAGACAGAAACACCGGGGAGCTGTTTTTT. It encodes CAREDRNTGELFF.

The chain is built from TRBV20-1 and TRBJ2-7; perhaps TRBD2 as D (6 bases). V was shortened by 3 bases and J by 4 bases, with 7 bases between the two germline ends. CDR1 is DFQATT and CDR2 is SNEGSKA in the germline V gene (reference sequence). This CDR3 is built from 11 residues. CDR3 bases: TGCAGTGCTAGCGGGGGTTACGAGCAGTACTTC. The encoded protein is CSASGGYEQYF.

Worth noting for this clone: One end of the junction is discordant with germline, which a read error may explain. V and J are TRBV7-2 and TRBJ2-3; TRBD2 aligns across 11 bases. The CDR3 sequence is 15 residues long. Germline V gives CDR1 SGHTA, CDR2 FQGNSA. CDR3 DNA sequence: TGTGCCAGCAGGTTAGCGGGAGGGCCCCCAGATACGCAGTATTTT. As protein: CASRLAGGPPDTQYF.

The chain links TRBV18 to TRBJ2-3, with D uncertain. CDR3 size: 14 residues. The ends were cut back, 6 bases at V and 3 bases at J, with 13 bases in the middle. Germline V gene sequence: CDR1 KGHSH, CDR2 LQKENI. CDR3 coding DNA: TGTGCCAGCTCCCTAGTGAGTAGGACAGATACGCAGTATTTT. It codes for CASSLVSRTDTQYF.

The rearrangement uses TRBV5-1 and TRBJ2-6; D not certain. V was cut by 3 bases and J by 2 bases, with 6 bases left in between. Germline V CDR1 and CDR2: SGHRS, YFSETQ. CDR3 length: 14 residues. The CDR3 reads CASSSRTGANVLTF. The DNA of the CDR3 is TGCGCCAGCAGCTCCAGGACTGGGGCCAACGTCCTGACTTTC.

The chain employs TRBV2 and TRBJ1-6; D is unclear. Germline lookup yields CDR1 SNHLY and CDR2 FYNNEI. This CDR3 is built from 15 residues. Trimming took off 8 bases at V and 5 bases at J, with 16 bases between the two ends. This chain's CDR3 is CASYHRSSNNSPLHF. CDR3 DNA: TGTGCCAGCTATCACCGGTCATCCAATAATTCACCCCTCCACTTT.

This clone was detected once. J is TRBJ2-1 and V is TRBV6-5; 9 bases are a match to TRBD2. After removal of 6 bases from V and 3 bases from J, the junction contained 3 bases not matched to a gene. The CDR3 totals 14 residues. Germline V gene data show CDR1 as MNHEY and CDR2 as SVGAGI. The CDR3 loop is CASRVAGDYNEQFF. The CDR3 region has the DNA TGTGCCAGCAGGGTAGCGGGGGACTACAATGAGCAGTTCTTC.

J is TRBJ1-5 and V is TRBV5-5; D uncertain. Trimming took 4 bases from V and 4 from J, leaving 12 bases between them. This CDR3 contains 14 residues. CDR1 and CDR2 (germline): SGHKS, YYEKEE (reference sequence). The DNA for the CDR3 is TGTGCCAGCAGCCCCGCAGAATTAAATCAGCCCCAGCATTTT. It specifies CASSPAELNQPQHF.

V usage is TRBV4-2 and J usage is TRBJ2-1, with TRBD1 matching over 11 bases. The germline CDR1 and CDR2 sequences are LGHNA and YNFKEQ. V lost 0 bases, J lost 5 bases, and 3 bases stayed unmatched. This CDR3 has 16 residues. The DNA for the CDR3 is TGTGCCAGCAGCCAAGACGGACAGGGGGCCGACAATGAGCAGTTCTTC. Translation: CASSQDGQGADNEQFF.

This chain uses TRBV11-3 with TRBJ2-7; 8 bases fit TRBD2. Germline V gene sequence: CDR1 SGHNT, CDR2 YENEEA. The ends lost 3 bases at V and 2 bases at J; junction bases unmatched: 6. The CDR3 is made up of 15 amino acids. The CDR3 DNA follows: TGTGCCAGCAGCTTTCGAGCGGGAGCAACCTACGAGCAGTACTTC. As protein: CASSFRAGATYEQYF.

The V and J genes are TRBV28 and TRBJ2-7; 7 positions match TRBD2. The CDR3 is made up of 13 amino acids. CDR1 MDHEN and CDR2 SYDVKM come from the germline V gene. V lost 10 bases and J lost 2; bases outside the gene matches: 8. The CDR3 loop is CATRLATPYEQYF. DNA of the CDR3: TGTGCCACCCGACTAGCTACTCCCTACGAGCAGTACTTC.

This clone has more than one count but fewer than ten. The chain carries TRBV5-1 and TRBJ2-3; D perhaps matches TRBD2 (7 bases). Looked up from germline, CDR1 is SGHRS and CDR2 is YFSETQ. V lost 4 bases and J lost 1, with 19 bases in between. The CDR3 sequence is 17 residues long. The DNA for the CDR3 is TGCGCCAGCAGCCAAGGGACAAGCGGGGTACGCACAGATACGCAGTATTTT. This encodes CASSQGTSGVRTDTQYF.

In this sample, this clone turned up a few times. V and J are TRBV10-3 and TRBJ1-6; 7 nucleotides agree with TRBD1. The CDR3 spans 14 residues. Germline V gene lookup returns CDR1 ENHRY and CDR2 SYGVKD. Trimming took 10 bases from V and 5 from J; bases not matched to a gene: 8. The CDR3 sequence: CATRQGPNNSPLHF. The CDR3 DNA reads TGTGCCACCCGACAGGGTCCGAATAATTCACCCCTCCACTTT.

The chain links TRBV7-9 to TRBJ2-2, with D perhaps TRBD1 (6 bases). The CDR3 length is 15 residues. V was pared by 6 bases and J by 6 bases, with 17 bases between. Per the germline V gene, CDR1 is SEHNR and CDR2 is FQNEAQ (reference sequence). For the CDR3, the DNA is TGTGCCAGCAGTCTAGGGGGAAGGGGCGCCGGGGAGCTGTTTTTT. This encodes CASSLGGRGAGELFF.

The chain is built from TRBV27 and TRBJ1-6, with a tentative D call TRBD1 (5 bases). This CDR3 has 14 amino acids. Germline V gene lookup returns CDR1 MNHEY and CDR2 SMNVEV (reference sequence). Trimming cost V 0 bases and J 11 bases, with 11 bases left between them. The CDR3 spells CASSLSSQGTPLHF. CDR3 sequence (DNA): TGTGCCAGCAGTTTATCGAGCCAGGGTACACCCCTCCACTTT.

The chain recombines TRBV4-1 with TRBJ2-3; 14 nucleotides line up with TRBD2. Germline V gene lookup returns CDR1 MGHRA and CDR2 YSYEKL. The CDR3 sequence is 16 residues long. Unmatched junction bases numbered 4, after V lost 5 bases and J lost 3 bases. The CDR3: CASSYGTSGSTDTQYF. CDR3 DNA: TGCGCCAGCAGCTATGGGACTAGCGGGAGTACAGATACGCAGTATTTT.

The rearrangement links TRBV3-1 (or the pseudogene TRBV3-2) to TRBJ2-3, with a weak D call TRBD2 (5 bases). Germline values: CDR1 LGHDT, CDR2 YNNKEL (reference sequence). V was shortened by 6 bases and J by 6 bases, with 19 bases between the two germline ends. This CDR3 is built from 15 residues. This chain's CDR3 is CASSFKADPADTQYF. As DNA, the CDR3 is TGTGCCAGCAGTTTTAAAGCGGATCCCGCCGATACGCAGTATTTT.

The genes are TRBV18 and TRBJ1-1; the D gene is possibly TRBD1 (6 bases). V lost 3 bases and J 5 bases, leaving 22 bases between the germline ends. Germline CDR1 and CDR2: KGHSH and LQKENI. This CDR3 spans 17 amino acids. CDR3 in amino acids: CASSPLQGMGKGTEAFF. The CDR3, as DNA: TGTGCCAGCTCACCCCTACAGGGAATGGGTAAGGGGACTGAAGCTTTCTTT.

V gene TRBV27 combines with J gene TRBJ2-3, with TRBD2 matching over 9 bases. V trimming: 6 bases; J trimming: 3 bases; junction bases outside the gene matches: 7. The CDR3 loop spans 15 amino acids. Germline V gives CDR1 MNHEY, CDR2 SMNVEV (reference sequence). CDR3 protein: CASSLLAGRTDTQYF. The CDR3 DNA sequence: TGTGCCAGCAGCTTACTAGCGGGTCGGACAGATACGCAGTATTTT.

The V and J genes are TRBV19 and TRBJ2-7, with D possibly being TRBD1 (7 bases). From germline, CDR1 is LNHDA and CDR2 SQIVND (reference sequence). V lost 8 bases to trimming and J lost 3 bases, with 17 bases between them. CDR3 length equals 14 residues. CDR3 sequence (DNA): TGTGCCAGTGCCAGGGGGGACGGTAACTACGAGCAGTACTTC. This gives the protein CASARGDGNYEQYF.

The chain combines TRBV7-9 with TRBJ1-1; D is possibly TRBD1 (6 bases). Germline V lookup: CDR1 SEHNR, CDR2 FQNEAQ (reference sequence). This CDR3 spans 14 amino acids. V was shortened by 1 base and J by 7 bases, with 13 bases between the two germline ends. The CDR3 region is CASSLGAGESEAFF. CDR3 coding DNA: TGTGCCAGCAGCTTAGGTGCAGGGGAAAGTGAAGCTTTCTTT.

The chain couples TRBV7-3 to TRBJ2-3; D gene unclear. CDR1 and CDR2 (germline): SGHTA, FQGTGA. Trimming cost V 1 base and J 0 bases, with 8 bases left between them. This CDR3 region has 15 residues. CDR3 DNA sequence: TGTGCCAGCAGCTTAAGTCTAGACAGCACAGATACGCAGTATTTT. It translates to CASSLSLDSTDTQYF.

The chain is built from TRBV3-1 (or the pseudogene TRBV3-2) and TRBJ1-5; tentatively, D is TRBD1 (5 bases). Deletions cut 4 bases from V and 0 bases from J, with 10 bases between. The CDR3 is 15 amino acids. Germline lookup yields CDR1 LGHDT and CDR2 YNNKEL (reference sequence). The CDR3 coding sequence is TGTGCCAGCAGCCCGCAGGGAAATAGCAATCAGCCCCAGCATTTT. Amino acid sequence: CASSPQGNSNQPQHF.

CDR3 protein: CATSPLAGAGELFF. DNA of the CDR3: TGTGCCACCTCCCCCCTAGCGGGAGCCGGGGAGCTGTTTTTT. The J gene is TRBJ2-2, the V gene TRBV10-3; 10 bases agree with TRBD2. V trimming: 10 bases; J trimming: 6 bases; junction bases outside the gene matches: 8. This CDR3 has 14 residues. The germline gives CDR1 ENHRY, CDR2 SYGVKD.

The rearrangement uses TRBV20-1 and TRBJ2-5; D remains ambiguous. Trimming left V 6 bases short and J 5 bases short, with 7 bases between. This CDR3 has 10 amino acids. CDR1 is DFQATT, CDR2 SNEGSKA, per germline (reference sequence). This chain's CDR3 is CSALRETQYF. The CDR3 DNA is TGCAGTGCCTTGCGGGAGACCCAGTACTTC.